The entry that follows covers one T cell receptor (beta chain) sequence. The sample holds other DNA sequences that translate to the same CDR3. Germline V gene data show CDR1 as MGHRA and CDR2 as YSYEKL. Trimming cost V 1 base and J 0 bases; bases outside gene matches: 4. This CDR3 spans 18 amino acids. This specimen belongs to a study of blood T cell repertoires in COVID-19. Only in-frame clones appear in the TCRdb table, and some are missing; sequencing was by immunoSEQ multiplex PCR. Of about 130,000 clones listed, roughly four fifths were seen once; the top ten hold under 14%. Source material: peripheral blood. This rearrangement joins TRBV4-1 to TRBJ2-3, with TRBD2 identical over 13 bases. The origin of this receptor is a human donor in a cohort sampled during active COVID-19. The CDR3 DNA sequence: TGCGCCAGCAGCCAAGTCGGGACTAGCGGGGCTAGCACAGATACGCAGTATTTT. Protein product: CASSQVGTSGASTDTQYF.